This is a list of T cell receptor beta chains from one sample in a study of long-term antiretroviral therapy in people with HIV. Sequencing used immunoSEQ multiplex PCR; TCRdb keeps in-frame clones, though not all of them. The sample shows over 20,000 clones, approximately 82% of them seen only once. The sequenced sample was unsorted PBMCs, obtained 3 years after starting antiretroviral therapy. These TCRs come from a man between 18 and 35 years old with HIV. The CDR3 runs from the conserved cysteine through the conserved F or W.

TRBJ1-5 | TRBV4-2 | CASSQVDQGEQPQHF
TRBJ1-2 | TRBV2 | CASRAATNLDDYGYTF
TRBJ1-4 | TRBV4-2 | CASSLNTGVTNEKLFF
TRBJ2-1 | TRBV9 | CASSRQGNSYNEQFF
TRBJ2-3 | TRBV6-1 | CASSEAPGDTQYF
TRBJ1-5 | TRBV28 | CASRLQGLANQPQHF
TRBJ2-2 | TRBV9 | CASSARQGSNGELFF
TRBJ2-7 | TRBV6-1 | CASSVLAGGTYEQYF
TRBJ2-1 | TRBV7-3 | CASSSGTSRSNEQFF
TRBJ1-5 | TRBV30 | CAWSVQGDQPQHF